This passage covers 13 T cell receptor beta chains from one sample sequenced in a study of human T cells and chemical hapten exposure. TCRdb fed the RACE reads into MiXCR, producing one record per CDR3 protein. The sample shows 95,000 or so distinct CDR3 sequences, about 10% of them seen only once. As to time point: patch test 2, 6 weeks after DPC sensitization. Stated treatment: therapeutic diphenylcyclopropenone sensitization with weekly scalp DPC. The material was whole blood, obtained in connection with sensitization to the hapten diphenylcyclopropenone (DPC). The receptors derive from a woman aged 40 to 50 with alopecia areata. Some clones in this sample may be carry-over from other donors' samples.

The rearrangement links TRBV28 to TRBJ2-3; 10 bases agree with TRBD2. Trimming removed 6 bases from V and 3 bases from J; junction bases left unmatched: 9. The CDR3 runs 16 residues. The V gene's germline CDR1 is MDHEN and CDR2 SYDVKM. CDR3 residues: CASSQPSGRWTDTQYF. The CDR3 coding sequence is TGTGCCAGCAGCCAGCCTAGCGGGAGATGGACAGATACGCAGTATTTT.

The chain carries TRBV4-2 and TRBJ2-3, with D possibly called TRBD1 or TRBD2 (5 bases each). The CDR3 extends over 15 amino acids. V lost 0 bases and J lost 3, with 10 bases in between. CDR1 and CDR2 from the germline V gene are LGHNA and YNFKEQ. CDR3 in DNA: TGTGCCAGCAGCCAAGATGAATGGGGGACAGATACGCAGTATTTT. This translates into CASSQDEWGTDTQYF.

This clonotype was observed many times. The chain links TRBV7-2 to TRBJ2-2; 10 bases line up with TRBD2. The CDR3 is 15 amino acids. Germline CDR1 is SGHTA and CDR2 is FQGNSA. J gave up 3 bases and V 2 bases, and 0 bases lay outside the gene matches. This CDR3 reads CASSLSGGDTGELFF. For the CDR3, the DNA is TGTGCCAGCAGCTTAAGCGGGGGGGACACCGGGGAGCTGTTTTTT.

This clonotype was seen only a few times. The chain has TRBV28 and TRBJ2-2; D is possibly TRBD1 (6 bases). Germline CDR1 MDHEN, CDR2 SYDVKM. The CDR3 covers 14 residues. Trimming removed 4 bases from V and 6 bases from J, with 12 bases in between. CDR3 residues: CASSYQGSAGELFF. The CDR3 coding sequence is TGTGCCAGCAGTTACCAGGGGAGCGCCGGGGAGCTGTTTTTT.

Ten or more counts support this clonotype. The CDR3 spells CATMPRSGAGPDTQYF. The CDR3 bases are TGTGCCACCATGCCGAGGTCGGGAGCGGGACCAGATACGCAGTATTTT. V usage is TRBV6-5 and J usage is TRBJ2-3; 7 nucleotides match TRBD2. CDR3 length equals 16 residues. The germline V gene encodes CDR1 MNHEY and CDR2 SVGAGI. V was pared by 10 bases and J by 4 bases, with 17 bases of the junction left unmatched.

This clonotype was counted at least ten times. This chain's CDR3 is CASSTRQGPRAQVAEAFF. The CDR3 DNA reads as TGTGCCAGCAGCACTAGACAGGGGCCAAGGGCTCAGGTGGCTGAAGCTTTCTTT. The chain is built from TRBV21-1 and TRBJ1-1; the table's D gene call, TRBD1, was not cross checked with the DNA. TRBV21-1 is a recognized pseudogene. This CDR3 comprises 18 residues.

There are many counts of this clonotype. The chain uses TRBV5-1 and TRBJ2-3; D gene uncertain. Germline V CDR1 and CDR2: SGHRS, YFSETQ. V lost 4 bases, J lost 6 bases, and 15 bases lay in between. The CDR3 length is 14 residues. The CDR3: CASSPWDWRDTQYF. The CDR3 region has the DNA TGCGCCAGCAGCCCCTGGGATTGGCGGGATACGCAGTATTTT.

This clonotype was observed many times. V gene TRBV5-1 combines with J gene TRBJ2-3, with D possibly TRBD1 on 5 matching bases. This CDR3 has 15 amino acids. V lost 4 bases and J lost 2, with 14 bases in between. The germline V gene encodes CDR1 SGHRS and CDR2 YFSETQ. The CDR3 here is CASSPDRIATDTQYF. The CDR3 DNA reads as TGCGCCAGCAGCCCAGACAGAATTGCCACAGATACGCAGTATTTT.

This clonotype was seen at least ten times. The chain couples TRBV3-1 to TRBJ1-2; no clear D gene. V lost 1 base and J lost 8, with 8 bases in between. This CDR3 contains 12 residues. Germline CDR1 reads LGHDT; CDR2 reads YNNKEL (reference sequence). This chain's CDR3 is CASSQGPGGYTF. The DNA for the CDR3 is TGTGCCAGCAGCCAAGGGCCGGGAGGCTACACCTTC.

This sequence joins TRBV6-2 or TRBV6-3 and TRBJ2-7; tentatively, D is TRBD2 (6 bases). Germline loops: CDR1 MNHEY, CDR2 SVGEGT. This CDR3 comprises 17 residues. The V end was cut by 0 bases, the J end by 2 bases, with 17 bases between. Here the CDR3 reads CASSYSPESGSAYEQYF. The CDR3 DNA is TGTGCCAGCAGTTACTCTCCGGAGAGCGGGTCCGCCTACGAGCAGTACTTC.

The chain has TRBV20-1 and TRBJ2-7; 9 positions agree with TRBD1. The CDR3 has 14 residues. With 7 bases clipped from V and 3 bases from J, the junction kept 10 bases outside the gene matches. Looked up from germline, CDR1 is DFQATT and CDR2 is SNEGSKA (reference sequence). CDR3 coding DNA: TGCAGTGTTTACCCGGGACAGGGAAACTACGAGCAGTACTTC. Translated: CSVYPGQGNYEQYF.

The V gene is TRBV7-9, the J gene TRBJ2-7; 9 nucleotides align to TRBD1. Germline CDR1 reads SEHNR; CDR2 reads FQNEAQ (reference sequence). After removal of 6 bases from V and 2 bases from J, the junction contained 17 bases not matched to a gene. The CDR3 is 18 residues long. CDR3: CASSPTPNRGPPTYEQYF. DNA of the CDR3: TGTGCCAGCAGTCCAACTCCCAACAGGGGGCCCCCTACCTACGAGCAGTACTTC.

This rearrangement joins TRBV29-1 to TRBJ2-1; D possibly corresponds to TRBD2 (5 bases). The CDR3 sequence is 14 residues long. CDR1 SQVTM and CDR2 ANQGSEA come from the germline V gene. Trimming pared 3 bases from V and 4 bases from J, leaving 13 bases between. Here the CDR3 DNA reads TGCAGCGTTGAGCGCAAGCGGAGTTACAATGAGCAGTTCTTC. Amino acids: CSVERKRSYNEQFF.